The sequence of this T cell receptor beta chain was determined in a study of cytomegalovirus exposure and HLA in healthy donors. It was with 60 Vbeta and 13 Jbeta primers that the PCR ran. Repertoires were generated with immunoSEQ multiplex PCR, while TCRdb's copy carries only in-frame clones and drops some. The sample has over 150,000 clones; roughly 80% are singletons. The germline gives CDR1 MNHEY, CDR2 SVGAGI. Trimming took 10 bases from V and 4 from J; bases not matched to a gene: 12. The CDR3 loop spans 14 amino acids. This TCR was recovered from a male donor in good health and CMV-seronegative. This chain joins TRBV6-5 and TRBJ2-7; 8 nucleotides line up with TRBD1. The specimen sequenced was PBMCs. The CDR3 loop reads CATTDRGKRYEQYF. The CDR3 nucleotides read TGTGCCACCACTGACAGGGGTAAAAGATACGAGCAGTACTTC.